This T cell receptor (beta chain) was obtained from a study of human T cells and chemical hapten exposure. This clonotype was seen ten or more times. V was shortened by 4 bases and J by 4 bases, with 13 bases between the two germline ends. Per the germline V gene, CDR1 is LGHNA and CDR2 is YSLEER. CDR3 length: 14 amino acids. TCRdb analysed the RACE reads with MiXCR anew, one entry per CDR3 protein. The table includes tens of thousands of distinct CDR3 sequences, around 10% detected once. Sample time point: patch test 1, 2 weeks after DPC sensitization. As to treatment: therapeutic diphenylcyclopropenone sensitization with weekly scalp DPC.

The V call is TRBV4-3, the J call TRBJ1-2; no clear D gene. This sequence originates from a woman aged 40 to 50 with alopecia areata. Some clones in this sample may be carry-over from other donors' samples. The sequencing here drew on whole blood, taken in connection with sensitization to the hapten diphenylcyclopropenone (DPC). CDR3 DNA: TGCGCCAGCAGCCCCGAACGTACCCCCTATGGCTACACCTTC. It is translated as CASSPERTPYGYTF.